The clone carrying this TCR beta chain was counted only a few times. The CDR3 runs to 15 residues. CDR1 and CDR2 (germline): SGHAT, FQNNGV. Deletions cut 0 bases from V and 2 bases from J, with 8 bases between. The PCR employed 60 Vbeta primers together with 13 Jbeta primers. The method was immunoSEQ multiplex PCR; TCRdb's version includes in-frame clones alone and lacks a portion of them. The table shows about 64,000 clones, with around 77% occurring only once. This entry comes from a study of cytomegalovirus exposure and HLA in healthy donors. Study summary: Earlier, some 180 million T cells were analyzed, and 95 million to 140 million unique TCR beta sequences were found among them.

Sequencing was carried out using PBMCs. This clonotype was sampled from a male donor in good health and CMV-seropositive. The chain couples TRBV11-2 to TRBJ2-1; weak D call: TRBD1 (6 bases). CDR3 coding DNA: TGTGCCAGCAGCTTAGAGTGGGGGCCCTACAATGAGCAGTTCTTC. Translated, it gives CASSLEWGPYNEQFF.